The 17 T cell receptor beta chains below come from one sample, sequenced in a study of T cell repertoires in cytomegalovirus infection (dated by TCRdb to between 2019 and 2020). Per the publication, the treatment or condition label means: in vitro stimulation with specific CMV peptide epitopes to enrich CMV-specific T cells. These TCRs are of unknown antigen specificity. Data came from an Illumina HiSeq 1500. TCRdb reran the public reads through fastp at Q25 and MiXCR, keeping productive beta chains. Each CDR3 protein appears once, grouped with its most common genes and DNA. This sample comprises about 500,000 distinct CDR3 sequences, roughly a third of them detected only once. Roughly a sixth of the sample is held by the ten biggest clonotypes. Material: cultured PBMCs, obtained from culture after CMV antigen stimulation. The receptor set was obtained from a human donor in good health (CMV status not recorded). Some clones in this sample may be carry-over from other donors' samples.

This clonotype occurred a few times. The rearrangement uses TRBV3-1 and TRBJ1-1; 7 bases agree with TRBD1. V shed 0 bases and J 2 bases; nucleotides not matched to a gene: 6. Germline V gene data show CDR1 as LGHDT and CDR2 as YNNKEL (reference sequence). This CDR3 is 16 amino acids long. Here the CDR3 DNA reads TGTGCCAGCAGCCAAGATCAGGGGACAGCCAACACTGAAGCTTTCTTT. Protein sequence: CASSQDQGTANTEAFF.

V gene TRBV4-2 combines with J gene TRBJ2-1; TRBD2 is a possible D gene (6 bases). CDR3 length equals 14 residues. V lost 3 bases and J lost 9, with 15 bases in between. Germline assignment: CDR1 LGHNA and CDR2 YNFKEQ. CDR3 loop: CASSQEREFGEQFF. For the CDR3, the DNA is TGTGCCAGCAGCCAGGAACGGGAGTTTGGTGAGCAGTTCTTC.

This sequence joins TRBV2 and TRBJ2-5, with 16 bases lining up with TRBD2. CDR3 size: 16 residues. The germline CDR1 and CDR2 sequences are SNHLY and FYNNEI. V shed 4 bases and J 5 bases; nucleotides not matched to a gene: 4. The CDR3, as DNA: TGTGCCAGCAGTGGGGGACTAGCGGGAGGGCCTGAGACCCAGTACTTC. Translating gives CASSGGLAGGPETQYF.

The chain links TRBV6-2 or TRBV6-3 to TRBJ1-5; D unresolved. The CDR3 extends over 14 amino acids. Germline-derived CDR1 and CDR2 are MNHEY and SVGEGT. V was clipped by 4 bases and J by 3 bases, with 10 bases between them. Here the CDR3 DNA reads TGTGCCAGCAGTTCCGGACGCTCCAATCAGCCCCAGCATTTT. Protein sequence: CASSSGRSNQPQHF.

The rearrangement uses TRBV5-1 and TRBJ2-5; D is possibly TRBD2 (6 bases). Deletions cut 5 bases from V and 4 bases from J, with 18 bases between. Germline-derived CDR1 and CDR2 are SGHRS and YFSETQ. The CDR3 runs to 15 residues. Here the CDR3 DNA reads TGCGCCAGCAGTTTTCAAGGAGGGCCTGCAGAGACCCAGTACTTC. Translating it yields CASSFQGGPAETQYF.

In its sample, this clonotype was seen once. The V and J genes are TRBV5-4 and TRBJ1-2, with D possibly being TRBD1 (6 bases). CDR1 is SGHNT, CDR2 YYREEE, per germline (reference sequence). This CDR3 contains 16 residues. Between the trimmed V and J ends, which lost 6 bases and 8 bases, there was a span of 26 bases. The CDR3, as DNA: TGTGCCAGCACCTTAGGAGGGGGGCCACGAGGAGGAGGCTACACCTTC. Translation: CASTLGGGPRGGGYTF.

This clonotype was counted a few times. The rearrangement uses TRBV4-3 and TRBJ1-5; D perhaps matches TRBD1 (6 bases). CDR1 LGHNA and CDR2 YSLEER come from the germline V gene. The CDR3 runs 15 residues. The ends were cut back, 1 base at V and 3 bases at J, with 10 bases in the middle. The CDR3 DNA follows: TGCGCCAGCAGCCAAGGGAGGGACAACAATCAGCCCCAGCATTTT. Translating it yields CASSQGRDNNQPQHF.

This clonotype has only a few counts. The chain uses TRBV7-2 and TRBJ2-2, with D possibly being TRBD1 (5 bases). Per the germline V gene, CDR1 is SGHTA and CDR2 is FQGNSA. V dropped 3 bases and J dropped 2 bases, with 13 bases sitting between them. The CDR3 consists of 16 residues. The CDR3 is CASSFFEGVNTGELFF. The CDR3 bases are TGTGCCAGCAGCTTTTTCGAAGGGGTTAACACCGGGGAGCTGTTTTTT.

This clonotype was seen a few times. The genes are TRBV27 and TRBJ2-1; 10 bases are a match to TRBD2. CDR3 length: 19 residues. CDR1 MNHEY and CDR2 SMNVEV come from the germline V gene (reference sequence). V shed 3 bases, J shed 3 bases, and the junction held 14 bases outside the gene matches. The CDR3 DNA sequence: TGTGCCAGCAGTTTTTTTCGAGCGGGAGGGCCAGGGTACTACAATGAGCAGTTCTTC. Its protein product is CASSFFRAGGPGYYNEQFF.

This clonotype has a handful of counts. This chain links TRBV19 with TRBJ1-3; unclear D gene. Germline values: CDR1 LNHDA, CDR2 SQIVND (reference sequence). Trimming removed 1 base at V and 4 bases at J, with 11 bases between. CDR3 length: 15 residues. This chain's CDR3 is CASSIGGWSGNTIYF. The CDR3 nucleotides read TGTGCCAGTAGTATAGGCGGTTGGTCCGGAAACACCATATATTTT.

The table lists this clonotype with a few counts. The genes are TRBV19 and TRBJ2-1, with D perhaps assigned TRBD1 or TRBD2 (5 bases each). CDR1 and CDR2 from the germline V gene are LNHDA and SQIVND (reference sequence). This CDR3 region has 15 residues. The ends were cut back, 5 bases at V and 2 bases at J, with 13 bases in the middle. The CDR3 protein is CASSGMGPTYNEQFF. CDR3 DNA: TGTGCCAGTAGTGGAATGGGACCGACCTACAATGAGCAGTTCTTC.

CDR3 DNA sequence: TGCAGTGCCGAAGGGACAGGGGTAGGCAATCAGCCCCAGCATTTT. Translated, it gives CSAEGTGVGNQPQHF. The rearrangement uses TRBV20-1 and TRBJ1-5; 10 nucleotides agree with TRBD1. After removal of 6 bases from V and 2 bases from J, the junction contained 7 bases not matched to a gene. The CDR3 extends over 15 amino acids. Germline CDR1 is DFQATT and CDR2 is SNEGSKA (reference sequence).

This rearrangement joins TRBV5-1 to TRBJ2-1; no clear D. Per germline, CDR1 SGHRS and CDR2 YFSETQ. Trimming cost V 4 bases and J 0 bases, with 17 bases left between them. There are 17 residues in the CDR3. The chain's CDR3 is CASSLEGPTDSYNEQFF. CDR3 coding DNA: TGCGCCAGCAGCCTAGAAGGTCCGACCGACTCCTACAATGAGCAGTTCTTC. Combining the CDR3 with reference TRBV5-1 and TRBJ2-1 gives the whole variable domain KAGVTQTPRYLIKTRGQQVTLSCSPISGHRSVSWYQQTPGQGLQFLFEYFSETQRNKGNFPGRFSGRQFSNSRSEMNVSTLELGDSALYLCASSLEGPTDSYNEQFFGPGTRLTVL.

The CDR3 loop is CASSQRTGRDLQYF. The CDR3 DNA is TGTGCCAGCAGCCAGAGGACAGGGCGAGACTTGCAGTACTTC. The chain carries TRBV12-3 or TRBV12-4 and TRBJ2-7; 8 nucleotides agree with TRBD1. This CDR3 has 14 amino acids. Unmatched junction bases numbered 13, after V lost 6 bases and J lost 9 bases.

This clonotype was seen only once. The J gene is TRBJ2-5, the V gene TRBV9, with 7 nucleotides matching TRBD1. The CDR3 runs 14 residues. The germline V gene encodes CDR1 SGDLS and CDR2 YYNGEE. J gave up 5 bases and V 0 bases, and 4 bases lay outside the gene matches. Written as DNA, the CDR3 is TGTGCCAGCAGCGTAGATAGGGGGCAGGAGACCCAGTACTTC. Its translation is CASSVDRGQETQYF.

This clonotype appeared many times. CDR3 amino acids: CASSLSTSNYGYTF. CDR3 in DNA: TGTGCCAGCAGCCTCTCTACCTCTAACTATGGCTACACCTTC. The chain recombines TRBV7-2 with TRBJ1-2, with D hard to call. The CDR3 runs to 14 residues. CDR1 and CDR2 from the germline V gene are SGHTA and FQGNSA. V lost 5 bases, J lost 0 bases, and 10 bases lay in between.

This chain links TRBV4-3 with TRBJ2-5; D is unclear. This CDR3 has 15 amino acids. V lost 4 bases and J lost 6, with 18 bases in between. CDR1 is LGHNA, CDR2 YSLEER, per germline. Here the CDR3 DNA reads TGCGCCAGCAGCCCCCATTGGGCCGAAATGAAGACCCAGTACTTC. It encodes CASSPHWAEMKTQYF.